This TCR beta chain was found in a study of cytomegalovirus exposure and HLA in healthy donors. The table came from immunoSEQ multiplex PCR; TCRdb's copy has only in-frame clones and leaves some out. The sample includes about 330,000 clones, approximately 90% of them seen just once. Per the germline V gene, CDR1 is LGHNA and CDR2 is YSLEER. V was pared by 5 bases and J by 0 bases, with 20 bases between. The length of the CDR3 is 17 residues. The TCR sequence derives from a woman aged 18-30 years in good health and CMV-seronegative. The sequenced material came from PBMCs. The rearrangement links TRBV4-3 to TRBJ2-7; a possible D gene is TRBD2 (5 bases). The CDR3 is CASSYTAEGSPSYEQYF. The CDR3 DNA reads as TGCGCCAGCAGCTACACGGCTGAGGGTTCACCCTCCTACGAGCAGTACTTC.